The sequence of this TCR beta chain was determined in a study of blood T cell repertoires in COVID-19 (dated by TCRdb to the early 2020s). Study-level background: Samples from collaborators originated in the United States, Italy and Spain and spanned both the acute and convalescent phases of COVID-19. The prospective study material was composed of cDNA or gDNA derived from T cells, B-cell-depleted T cells, or PBMCs. Deeply sampled blood TCRbeta repertoires from subjects exposed to, actively infected with, or recovered from COVID-19 were included in the dataset. The repertoires were released in a freely available public database meant as a resource for research on the immune response to SARS-CoV-2. The samples were drawn from two sources: the first 160 participants of the ongoing ImmuneRACE study, and 1,254 subjects contributed by 6 global collaborators. Sample metadata almost always included a de-identified subject ID, COVID-19 status, age in years and sex. Where available, HLA class I and class II types were obtained from metadata supplied by the sample provider rather than from assay-based typing.

This clone was recorded once. The target of this receptor is not known. No per-base quality is available; no much larger clone lies one base away. TCRbeta CDR3 regions were amplified from genomic DNA using the immunoSEQ Assay, a bias-controlled multiplex PCR. From the authors' description of their analysis: The number of nucleated cells in each sample was estimated by amplification of reference gene primers within the assay. Sequence reads were collapsed and filtered to measure the absolute abundance of every unique TCRbeta CDR3 rearrangement. For each sample, productive Simpson clonality was calculated by taking the square root of Simpson's diversity index across productive rearrangements. Held by TCRdb, this immuneACCESS table contains in-frame sequences only and omits some clones. Under half of the omission traces to an unresolved V gene where checked; the cause of the rest is unknown. D and trimming come from the DNA, and the V and J calls and clone size come from that table. This sample holds over 200,000 clones; about 87% were observed only once. The ten largest account for approximately 3.7% of the sample.

Enrolling through a virtual design, the prospective study's participants ranged in age from roughly 18 to 95 years and lived across about two dozen United States geographic areas. In the prospective study, cohorts were assigned on the basis of participant-reported clinical history obtained from a screening survey and a study questionnaire. A participant counted as exposed if, within 2 weeks of entering the study, that participant had been in contact with someone who had a PCR-confirmed or clinician-diagnosed COVID-19 case. In the prospective study, whole blood, serum and a nasopharyngeal or oropharyngeal swab were collected from each participant by mobile phlebotomists. Prospective study participants could optionally give additional blood draws and questionnaires over a 2-month period. Prospective study blood samples were shipped either frozen or at room temperature before DNA extraction. Results and caveats for the whole study, not just this receptor: The quantity of clinical and demographic metadata differed by source and by participant and was supplied without curation.

V loses 4 bases at its end and J loses 5 bases; junction bases beyond the gene matches: 8. Via the germline V gene (reference sequence), CDR1 is SGHNT and CDR2 YYREEE. The CDR3 covers 15 residues, taking in both the cysteine and the phenylalanine. Left in the record is the CDR3 DNA by itself, 45 bases read in frame from the first base. The sample was PBMCs or T cells enriched from blood (not recorded which). This clonotype was sampled from a woman in her twenties or thirties who had been exposed to COVID-19. This chain joins TRBV5-4 to TRBJ1-4, with TRBD1 matching 7 junction bases. The CDR3 has the sequence CASSVASGGNEKLFF. The base sequence is TGTGCCAGCAGCGTGGCGTCAGGGGGGAATGAAAAACTGTTTTTT.